Each of the 5 T cell receptor beta chains below was sequenced from the same sample in a study of blood T cells in healthy people across ages. Sample-barcoded 5' priming and a J-beta primer mix drove a second PCR of about 6 to 12 cycles. Each CDR3 protein is one row after TCRdb ran MiXCR on the 5' RACE reads. The data contain about 670,000 distinct CDR3 sequences, 40% to 45% of them singletons. The sample consisted of blood. All receptors come from an older man in good health.

The chain uses TRBV29-1 and TRBJ2-7; TRBD1 matches at 7 bases. The CDR3 consists of 13 residues. Trimming took 3 bases from V and 3 from J; bases not matched to a gene: 5. The V gene's germline CDR1 is SQVTM and CDR2 ANQGSEA. The CDR3 loop reads CSVDLRDSYEQYF. CDR3 in DNA: TGCAGCGTTGATCTAAGGGACAGCTACGAGCAGTACTTC.

This clonotype has a handful of counts. This chain uses TRBV11-2 with TRBJ2-3; D is tentatively TRBD1 or TRBD2 (5 bases each). The germline V gene has CDR1 SGHAT and CDR2 FQNNGV. V lost 5 bases and J lost 2, with 11 bases in between. This CDR3 comprises 14 residues. The DNA of the CDR3 is TGTGCCAGCAGCAGGGACCCCTACACAGATACGCAGTATTTT. Translation gives CASSRDPYTDTQYF.

This clonotype was seen only a few times. The chain combines TRBV7-2 with TRBJ1-1; 7 bases map to TRBD1. The junction had 4 bases not matched to a gene; V was cut back by 1 base and J by 5 bases. This CDR3 spans 14 amino acids. Looked up from germline, CDR1 is SGHTA and CDR2 is FQGNSA. CDR3 coding DNA: TGTGCCAGCAGCTTAGTCGCCAGGGGGACTGAAGCTTTCTTT. It encodes CASSLVARGTEAFF.

This clonotype was counted a few times. The chain joins TRBV6-2 or TRBV6-3 to TRBJ2-3; D assignment may be TRBD1 or TRBD2 (6 bases each). Per germline, CDR1 MNHEY and CDR2 SVGEGT. The CDR3 is 15 amino acids. Trimming left V 3 bases short and J 3 bases short, with 13 bases between. CDR3 protein: CASSYRGAETDTQYF. In DNA, the CDR3 is TGTGCCAGCAGTTATAGGGGGGCAGAAACAGATACGCAGTATTTT.

The V call is TRBV27, the J call TRBJ2-3; the D is unclear. The CDR3 consists of 16 residues. In germline, CDR1 is MNHEY, CDR2 SMNVEV (reference sequence). V gave up 4 bases and J gave up 6 bases, with 20 bases separating them. The CDR3 bases are TGTGCCAGCAGTTATTATCGCCGTCCAGGAACGGATACGCAGTATTTT. Protein product: CASSYYRRPGTDTQYF.